The clone carrying this T cell receptor beta chain was observed many times. Its antigen is undetermined. This sample is drawn from a study of early T cells in non-severe SARS-CoV-2 infection. Study as a whole: The study sequenced bulk RNA from unsorted whole blood, with chains unpaired.

Losses at the gene ends were 3 bases for V and 3 bases for J; bases not matched to a gene: 5. The CDR3 consists of 15 residues. CDR1 and CDR2 (germline): DFQATT, SNEGSKA (reference sequence). Unique molecular identifiers tagged individual cDNA molecules. MiXCR, applied by TCRdb to the 5' RACE reads, yields one record per CDR3 protein. The table lists tens of thousands of distinct CDR3 sequences, 4.5% to 7.5% of them singletons. General study findings and limits: CD4 and private specificities were missed by VDJdb matching, which favored anti-spike CD8 responses.

The TCR comes from an adult who was a healthcare worker with PCR-confirmed SARS-CoV-2 infection or an uninfected control (not recorded which). This specimen was whole blood, taken at baseline. J is TRBJ2-7 and V is TRBV20-1; 13 bases are shared with TRBD2. The CDR3: CSARRTSGSRYEQYF. CDR3 coding DNA: TGCAGTGCTAGGCGGACTAGCGGGAGTCGCTACGAGCAGTACTTC.